This T cell receptor (beta chain) derives from a study of immune evolution from preneoplasia to lung adenocarcinoma. General observations from the study: Top clone share appeared to fall from AAH through AIS, MIA, adenocarcinoma.

In regard to this clone: Its antigen is unknown.

Histologic diagnosis was independently verified by two lung pathologists. Sequencing used immunoSEQ multiplex PCR; TCRdb keeps in-frame clones, though not all of them. The data hold several thousand clones, with roughly three quarters observed a single time. The specimen sequenced was FFPE adjacent normal lung tissue. The clonotype originates from a person aged 55 to 79 with lung adenocarcinoma.

Written as DNA, the CDR3 is TGCGCCAGCAGCCAAGTTAGCGGGGGGGCCTTCAATGAGCTGTTTTTT. It yields the protein CASSQVSGGAFNELFF. V gene TRBV4-1 combines with J gene TRBJ2-2; TRBD2 matches at 11 bases. V dropped 1 base and J dropped 11; count of bases not matched to a gene: 9. The CDR3 spans 16 residues. Germline CDR1 MGHRA, CDR2 YSYEKL.